This T cell receptor (beta chain) derives from a study of cytomegalovirus exposure and HLA in healthy donors. CDR3 length equals 15 residues. Germline values: CDR1 SGHRS, CDR2 YFSETQ. V lost 4 bases to trimming and J lost 4 bases; unmatched junction nucleotides: 9. Primers included in the PCR were 60 Vbeta and 13 Jbeta primers. The assay was immunoSEQ multiplex PCR, and TCRdb's table has in-frame clones only and misses some. The sample records some 220,000 clones, 77% being singletons. J is TRBJ1-2 and V is TRBV5-1; TRBD1 agrees at 8 bases. Sequencing used PBMCs. The clonotype originates from a woman in her fifties or sixties in good health and CMV-seropositive. The CDR3 nucleotides are TGCGCCAGCAGCCCGACCGGACAGGGTTTCTATGGCTACACCTTC. The encoded protein is CASSPTGQGFYGYTF.